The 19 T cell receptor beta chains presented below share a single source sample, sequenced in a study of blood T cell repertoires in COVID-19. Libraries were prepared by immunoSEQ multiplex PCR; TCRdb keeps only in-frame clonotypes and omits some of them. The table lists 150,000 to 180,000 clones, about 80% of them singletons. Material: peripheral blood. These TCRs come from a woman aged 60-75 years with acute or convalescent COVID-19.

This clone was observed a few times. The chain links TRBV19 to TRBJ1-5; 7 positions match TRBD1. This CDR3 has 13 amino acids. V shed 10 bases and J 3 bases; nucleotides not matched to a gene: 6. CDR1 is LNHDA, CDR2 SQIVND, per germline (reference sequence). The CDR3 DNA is TGTGCCACCGGGACAGCAATCAATCAGCCCCAGCATTTT. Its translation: CATGTAINQPQHF.

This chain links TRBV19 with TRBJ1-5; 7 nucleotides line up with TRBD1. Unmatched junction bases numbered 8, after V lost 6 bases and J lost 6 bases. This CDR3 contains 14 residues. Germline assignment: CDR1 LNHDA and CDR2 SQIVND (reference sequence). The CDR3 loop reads CASSDRDKSQPQHF. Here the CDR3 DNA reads TGTGCCAGTAGCGACAGGGACAAAAGTCAGCCCCAGCATTTT.

This CDR3 is CASGRFLTSGYNEQFF. In DNA form, the CDR3 reads TGTGCCAGCGGGAGGTTCTTGACTAGCGGCTACAATGAGCAGTTCTTC. The chain employs TRBV7-9 and TRBJ2-1; TRBD2 aligns across 9 bases. Germline CDR1 and CDR2: SEHNR and FQNEAQ (reference sequence). V gave up 8 bases and J gave up 3 bases; unmatched junction bases: 11. This CDR3 contains 16 residues.

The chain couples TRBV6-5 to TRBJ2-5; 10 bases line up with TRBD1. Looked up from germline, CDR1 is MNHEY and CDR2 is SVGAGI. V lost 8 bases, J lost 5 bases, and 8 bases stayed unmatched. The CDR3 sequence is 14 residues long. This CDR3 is CASGDRGGLETQYF. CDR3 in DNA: TGTGCCAGCGGGGACAGGGGAGGTTTGGAGACCCAGTACTTC.

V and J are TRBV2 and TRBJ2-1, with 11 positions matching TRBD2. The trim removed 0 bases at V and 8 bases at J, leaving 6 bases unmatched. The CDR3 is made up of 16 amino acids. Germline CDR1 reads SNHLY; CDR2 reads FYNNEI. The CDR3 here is CASSEAGSGGVDEQFF. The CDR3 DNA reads TGTGCCAGCAGTGAAGCGGGTAGCGGGGGGGTCGATGAGCAGTTCTTC.

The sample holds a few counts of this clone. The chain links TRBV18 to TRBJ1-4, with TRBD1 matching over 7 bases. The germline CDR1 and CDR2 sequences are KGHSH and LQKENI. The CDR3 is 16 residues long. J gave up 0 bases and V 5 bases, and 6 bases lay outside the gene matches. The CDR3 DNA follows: TGTGCCAGCTCAAGGGGGCCCTTTGCAACTAATGAAAAACTGTTTTTT. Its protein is CASSRGPFATNEKLFF.

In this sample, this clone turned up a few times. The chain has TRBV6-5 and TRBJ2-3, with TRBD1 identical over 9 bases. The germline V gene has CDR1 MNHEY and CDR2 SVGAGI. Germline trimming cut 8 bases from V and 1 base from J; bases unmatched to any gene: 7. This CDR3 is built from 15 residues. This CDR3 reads CASETGGEGTDTQYF. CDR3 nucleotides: TGTGCCAGCGAGACAGGGGGAGAGGGCACAGATACGCAGTATTTT.

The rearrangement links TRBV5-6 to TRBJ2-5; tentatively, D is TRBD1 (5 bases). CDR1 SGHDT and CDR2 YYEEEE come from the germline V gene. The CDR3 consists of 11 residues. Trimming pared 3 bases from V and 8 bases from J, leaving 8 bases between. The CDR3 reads CASSSQDTQYF. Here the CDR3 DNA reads TGTGCCAGCAGCTCACAGGATACCCAGTACTTC.

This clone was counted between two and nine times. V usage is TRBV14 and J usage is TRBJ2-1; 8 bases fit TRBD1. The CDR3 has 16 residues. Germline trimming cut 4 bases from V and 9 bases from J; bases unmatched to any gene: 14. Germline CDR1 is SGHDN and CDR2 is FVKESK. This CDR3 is CASSLLQGAGLSEQFF. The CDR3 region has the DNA TGTGCCAGCAGCCTCCTCCAGGGGGCGGGCCTGAGTGAGCAGTTCTTC.

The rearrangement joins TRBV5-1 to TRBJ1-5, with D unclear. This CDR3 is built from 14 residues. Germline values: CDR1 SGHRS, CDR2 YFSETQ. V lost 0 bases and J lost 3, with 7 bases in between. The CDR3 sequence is CASSLGGLNQPQHF. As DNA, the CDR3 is TGCGCCAGCAGCTTGGGCGGCCTCAATCAGCCCCAGCATTTT.

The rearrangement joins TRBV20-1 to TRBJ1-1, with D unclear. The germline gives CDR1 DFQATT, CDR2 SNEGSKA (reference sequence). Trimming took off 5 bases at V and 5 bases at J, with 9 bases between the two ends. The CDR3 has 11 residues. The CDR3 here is CSARTLTEAFF. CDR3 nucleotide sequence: TGCAGTGCTCGGACTCTTACTGAAGCTTTCTTT.

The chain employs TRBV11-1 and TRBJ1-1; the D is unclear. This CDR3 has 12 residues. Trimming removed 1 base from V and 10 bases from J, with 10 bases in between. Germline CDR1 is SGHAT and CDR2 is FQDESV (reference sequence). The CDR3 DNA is TGTGCCAGCAGCTTAGATACAGCAATAGCTTTCTTT. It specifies CASSLDTAIAFF. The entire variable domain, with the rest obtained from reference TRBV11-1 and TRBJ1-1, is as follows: EAEVAQSPRYKITEKSQAVAFWCDPISGHATLYWYRQILGQGPELLVQFQDESVVDDSQLPKDRFSAERLKGVDSTLKIQPAELGDSAMYLCASSLDTAIAFFGQGTRLTVV.

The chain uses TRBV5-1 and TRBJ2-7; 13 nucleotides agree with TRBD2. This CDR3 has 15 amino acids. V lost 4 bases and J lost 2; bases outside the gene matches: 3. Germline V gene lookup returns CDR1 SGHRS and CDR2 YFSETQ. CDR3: CASSIGTSGAYEQYF. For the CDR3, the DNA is TGCGCCAGCAGCATAGGGACTAGCGGGGCCTACGAGCAGTACTTC.

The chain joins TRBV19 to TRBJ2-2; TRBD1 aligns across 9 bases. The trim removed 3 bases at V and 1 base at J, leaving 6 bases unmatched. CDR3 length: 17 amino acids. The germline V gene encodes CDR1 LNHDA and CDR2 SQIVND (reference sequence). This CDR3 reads CASSIRDRDWNTGELFF. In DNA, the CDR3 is TGTGCCAGTAGTATCCGGGACAGGGATTGGAACACCGGGGAGCTGTTTTTT. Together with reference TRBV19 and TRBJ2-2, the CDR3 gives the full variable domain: DGGITQSPKYLFRKEGQNVTLSCEQNLNHDAMYWYRQDPGQGLRLIYYSQIVNDFQKGDIAEGYSVSREKKESFPLTVTSAQKNPTAFYLCASSIRDRDWNTGELFFGEGSRLTVL.

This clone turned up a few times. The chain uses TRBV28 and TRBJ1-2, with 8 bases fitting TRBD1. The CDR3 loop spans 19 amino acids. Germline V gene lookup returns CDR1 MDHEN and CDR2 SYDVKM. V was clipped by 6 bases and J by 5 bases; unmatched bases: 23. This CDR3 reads CASSSTYRTGFGPIYGYTF. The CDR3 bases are TGTGCCAGCAGCTCTACTTACAGGACAGGGTTCGGCCCGATTTATGGCTACACCTTC.

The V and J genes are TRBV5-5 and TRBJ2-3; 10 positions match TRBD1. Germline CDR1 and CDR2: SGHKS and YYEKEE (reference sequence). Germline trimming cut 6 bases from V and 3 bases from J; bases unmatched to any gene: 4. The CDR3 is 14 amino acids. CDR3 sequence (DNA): TGTGCCAGCAACCGGGACAGGGGAACAGATACGCAGTATTTT. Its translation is CASNRDRGTDTQYF.

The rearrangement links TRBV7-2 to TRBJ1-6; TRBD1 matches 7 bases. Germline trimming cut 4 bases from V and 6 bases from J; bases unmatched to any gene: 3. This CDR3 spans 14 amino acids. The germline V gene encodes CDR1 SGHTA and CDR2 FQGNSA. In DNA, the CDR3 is TGTGCCAGCAGCTACAGGGACAGTAATTCACCCCTCCACTTT. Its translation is CASSYRDSNSPLHF.

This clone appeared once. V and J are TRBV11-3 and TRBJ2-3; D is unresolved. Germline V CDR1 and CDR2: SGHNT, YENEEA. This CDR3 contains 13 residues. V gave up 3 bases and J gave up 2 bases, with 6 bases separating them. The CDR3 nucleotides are TGTGCCAGCAGCTTCAGGTTCACAGATACGCAGTATTTT. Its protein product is CASSFRFTDTQYF.

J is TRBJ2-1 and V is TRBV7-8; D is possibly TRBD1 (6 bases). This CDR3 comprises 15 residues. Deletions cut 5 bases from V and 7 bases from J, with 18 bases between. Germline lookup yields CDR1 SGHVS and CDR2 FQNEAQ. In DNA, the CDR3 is TGTGCCAGCAGCCTCGACCCGGGACATTATAATGAGCAGTTCTTC. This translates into CASSLDPGHYNEQFF.